This T cell receptor beta chain was documented in a study of blood T cell repertoires in COVID-19. Overall study: From the United States, Italy and Spain came samples of acute and convalescent COVID-19. T cells, B-cell-depleted T cells, or PBMCs provided the cDNA or gDNA that served as material.

Source study methods: Amplification with reference gene primers provided the estimates of nucleated cell counts. Assay: immunoSEQ multiplex PCR; the TCRdb copy retains only in-frame clones and omits some. Clonal size and the V and J genes are those of that table, whereas D and trimming came from the DNA. The data hold some 170,000 clones, with roughly four fifths observed a single time. The ends were cut back, 3 bases at V and 1 base at J, with 9 bases in the middle. This CDR3 region has 14 residues. Looked up from germline, CDR1 is LGHNA and CDR2 is YNFKEQ. The clonotype was recovered from a man in his sixties with active or convalescent COVID-19. Sequenced: peripheral blood. The V gene is TRBV4-2, the J gene TRBJ1-1; weak D call: TRBD1 (5 bases). CDR3 sequence reads: CASSQADRNTEAFF. CDR3 in DNA: TGTGCCAGCAGCCAGGCAGACAGGAACACTGAAGCTTTCTTT.